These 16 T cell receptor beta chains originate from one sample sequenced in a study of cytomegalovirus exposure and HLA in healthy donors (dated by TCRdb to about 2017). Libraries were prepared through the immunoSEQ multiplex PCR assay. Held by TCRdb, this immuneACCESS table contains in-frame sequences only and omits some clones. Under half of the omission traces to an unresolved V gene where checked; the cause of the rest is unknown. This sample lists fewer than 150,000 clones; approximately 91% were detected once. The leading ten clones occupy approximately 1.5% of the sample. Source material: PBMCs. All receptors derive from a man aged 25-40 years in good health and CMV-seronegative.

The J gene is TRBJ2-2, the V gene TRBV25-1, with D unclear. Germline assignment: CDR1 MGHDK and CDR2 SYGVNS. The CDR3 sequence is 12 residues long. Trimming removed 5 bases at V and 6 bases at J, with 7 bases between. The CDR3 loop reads CASSPGSGELFF. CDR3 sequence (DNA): TGTGCCAGCAGTCCCGGGTCCGGGGAGCTGTTTTTT. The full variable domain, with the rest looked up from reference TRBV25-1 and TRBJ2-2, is EADIYQTPRYLVIGTGKKITLECSQTMGHDKMYWYQQDPGMELHLIHYSYGVNSTEKGDLSSESTVSRIRTEHFPLTLESARPSHTSQYLCASSPGSGELFFGEGSRLTVL.

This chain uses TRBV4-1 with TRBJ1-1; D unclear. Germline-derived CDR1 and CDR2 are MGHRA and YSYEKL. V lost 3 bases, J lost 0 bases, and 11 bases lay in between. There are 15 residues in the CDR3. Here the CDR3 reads CASSQTRVMNTEAFF. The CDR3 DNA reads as TGCGCCAGCAGCCAGACGAGGGTGATGAACACTGAAGCTTTCTTT.

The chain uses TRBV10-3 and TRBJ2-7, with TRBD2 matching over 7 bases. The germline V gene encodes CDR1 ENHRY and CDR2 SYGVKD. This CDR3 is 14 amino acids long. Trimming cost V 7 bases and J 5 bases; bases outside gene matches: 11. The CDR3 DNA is TGTGCCATCACTACAAGCGGGAACGCCCACGAGCAGTACTTC. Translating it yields CAITTSGNAHEQYF.

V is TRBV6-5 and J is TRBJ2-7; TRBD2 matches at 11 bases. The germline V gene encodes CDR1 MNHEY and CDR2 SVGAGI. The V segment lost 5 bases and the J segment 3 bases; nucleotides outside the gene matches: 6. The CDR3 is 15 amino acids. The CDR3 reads CASSSGTSGFYEQYF. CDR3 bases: TGTGCCAGCAGTAGCGGGACTAGCGGTTTCTACGAGCAGTACTTC.

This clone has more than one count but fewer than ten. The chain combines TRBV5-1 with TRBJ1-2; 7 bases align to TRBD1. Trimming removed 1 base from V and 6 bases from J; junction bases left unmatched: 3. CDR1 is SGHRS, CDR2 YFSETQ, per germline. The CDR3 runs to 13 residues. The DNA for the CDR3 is TGCGCCAGCAGCTTGAGACAGGGTCATGGCTACACCTTC. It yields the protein CASSLRQGHGYTF.

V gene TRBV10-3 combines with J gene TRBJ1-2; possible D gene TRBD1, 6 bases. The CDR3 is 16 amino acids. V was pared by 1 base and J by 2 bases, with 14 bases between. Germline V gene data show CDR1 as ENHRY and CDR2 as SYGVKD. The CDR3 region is CAISEWARTANYGYTF. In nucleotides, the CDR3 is TGTGCCATCAGTGAGTGGGCCAGGACAGCCAACTATGGCTACACCTTC.

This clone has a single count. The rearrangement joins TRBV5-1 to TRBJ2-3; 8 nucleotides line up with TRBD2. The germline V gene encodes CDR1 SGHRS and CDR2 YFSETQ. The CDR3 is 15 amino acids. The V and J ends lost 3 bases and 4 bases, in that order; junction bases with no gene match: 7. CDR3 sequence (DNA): TGCGCCAGCAGCTATAGCGGGGAAGCGGCAGATACGCAGTATTTT. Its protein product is CASSYSGEAADTQYF.

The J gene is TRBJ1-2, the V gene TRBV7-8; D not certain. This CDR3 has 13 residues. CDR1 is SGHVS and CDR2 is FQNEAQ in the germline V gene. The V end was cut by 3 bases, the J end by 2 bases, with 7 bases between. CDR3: CASSFSKNYGYTF. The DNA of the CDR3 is TGTGCCAGCAGCTTTTCAAAAAACTATGGCTACACCTTC.

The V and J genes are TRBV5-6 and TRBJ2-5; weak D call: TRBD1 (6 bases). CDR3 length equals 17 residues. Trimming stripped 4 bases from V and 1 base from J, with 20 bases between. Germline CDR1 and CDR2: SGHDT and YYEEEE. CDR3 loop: CASSRRTERTLQETQYF. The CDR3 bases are TGTGCCAGCAGCAGACGGACAGAGCGAACCCTCCAAGAGACCCAGTACTTC.

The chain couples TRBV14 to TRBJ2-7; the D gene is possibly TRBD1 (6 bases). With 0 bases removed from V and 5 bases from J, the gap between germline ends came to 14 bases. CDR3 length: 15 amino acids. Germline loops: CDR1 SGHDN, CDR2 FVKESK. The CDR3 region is CASSQDLQGPHEQYF. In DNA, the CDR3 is TGTGCCAGCAGCCAAGATTTACAGGGACCCCACGAGCAGTACTTC.

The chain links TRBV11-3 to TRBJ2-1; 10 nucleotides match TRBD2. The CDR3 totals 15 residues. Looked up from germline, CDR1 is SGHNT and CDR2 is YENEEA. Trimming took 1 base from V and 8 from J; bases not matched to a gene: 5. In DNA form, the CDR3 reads TGTGCCAGCAGCTTAGCTGGGACTAGCGACTATGAGCAGTTCTTC. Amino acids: CASSLAGTSDYEQFF.

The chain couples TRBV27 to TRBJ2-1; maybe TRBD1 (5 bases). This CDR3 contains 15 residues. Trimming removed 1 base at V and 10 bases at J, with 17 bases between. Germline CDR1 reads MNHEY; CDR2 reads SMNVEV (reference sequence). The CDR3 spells CASSLLATGNREQFF. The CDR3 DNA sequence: TGTGCCAGCAGTTTATTAGCAACTGGGAACAGGGAGCAGTTCTTC.

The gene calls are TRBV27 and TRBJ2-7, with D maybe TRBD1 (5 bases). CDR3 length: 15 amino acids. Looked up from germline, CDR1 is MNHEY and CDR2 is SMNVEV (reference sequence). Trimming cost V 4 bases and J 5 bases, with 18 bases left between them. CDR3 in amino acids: CASSSLLQGTHEQYF. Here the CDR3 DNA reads TGTGCCAGCAGTTCCCTCCTCCAGGGTACCCACGAGCAGTACTTC.

The CDR3 protein is CASSSGGESGYTF. In nucleotides, the CDR3 is TGTGCCAGCAGCTCGGGAGGGGAGAGTGGCTACACCTTC. The chain is built from TRBV7-3 and TRBJ1-2; weak D call: TRBD1 (5 bases). Germline V gene data show CDR1 as SGHTA and CDR2 as FQGTGA. CDR3 length: 13 residues. Trimming removed 4 bases at V and 7 bases at J, with 13 bases between.

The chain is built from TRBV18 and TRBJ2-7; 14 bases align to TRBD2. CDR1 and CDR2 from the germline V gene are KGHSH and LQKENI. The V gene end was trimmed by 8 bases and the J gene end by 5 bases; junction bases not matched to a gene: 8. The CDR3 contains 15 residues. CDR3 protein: CASVSGTSGRNEQYF. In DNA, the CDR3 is TGTGCCAGCGTATCCGGGACTAGCGGGAGAAACGAGCAGTACTTC.

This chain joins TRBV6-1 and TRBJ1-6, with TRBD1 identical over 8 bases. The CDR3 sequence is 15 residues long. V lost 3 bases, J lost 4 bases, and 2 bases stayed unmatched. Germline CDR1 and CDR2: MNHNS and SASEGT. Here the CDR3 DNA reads TGTGCCAGCAGTGATCGACAGGGGTATAATTCACCCCTCCACTTT. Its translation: CASSDRQGYNSPLHF.